The present T cell receptor (beta chain) was sequenced within a study of T cells in Graves' hyperthyroidism and ophthalmopathy. General study results and limits: The authors' 13 V-J model separated ophthalmopathy from stable hyperthyroidism. The model foresaw ophthalmopathy a median roughly 6.6 months prior to onset. Within blood appeared most thyroid clonotypes that had expanded above 0.001.

Researchers barred patients who had uncontrolled infection, other autoimmune disease, pregnancy or lactation. Germline V CDR1 and CDR2: MNHEY, SVGAGI. The CDR3 covers 12 residues. V dropped 0 bases and J dropped 7 bases, with 6 bases sitting between them. What was amplified from RNA transcripts were TCR beta CDR3 regions. TCR CDR3 regions were first amplified by RT-PCR with HTBI primers. TCRdb reanalysed the multiplex PCR reads using MiXCR and keeps one entry per CDR3 protein. The data show roughly 100,000 distinct CDR3 sequences, over 45% seen once. This clonotype was counted many times. The antigen is undetermined.

V and J are TRBV6-5 and TRBJ1-2, with D unclear. The sequence was obtained from a middle-aged man with Graves' hyperthyroidism. The sequenced sample was blood. The CDR3 DNA sequence: TGTGCCAGCAGTTACTCTGGCGGTGGCTACACCTTC. It specifies CASSYSGGGYTF.